These 2 T cell receptor beta chains were all obtained from the same sample, sequenced in a study of Ad26.COV2.S vaccination and SARS-CoV-2 variants. Sample treatment: 15 to 20 received Ad26.COV2.S at low or high dose, single or two shots; 5 received placebo; per-sample allocation not given. Samples were taken on day 63 after the first vaccine or placebo injection. Sequencing was performed with immunoSEQ multiplex PCR; in TCRdb, only in-frame clones are kept and a portion is missing. The sample has 400,000 to 450,000 clones, 90% seen once. The sample was peripheral blood, taken in a trial of Ad26.COV2.S vaccine versus placebo. These receptors came from a person aged 18-65 years who received the Ad26.COV2.S COVID-19 vaccine or a placebo.

J is TRBJ2-3 and V is TRBV5-6; the D is unclear. Germline V lookup: CDR1 SGHDT, CDR2 YYEEEE. CDR3 length: 13 amino acids. V shed 3 bases and J shed 1 base, with 6 bases lying between them. This CDR3 is CASSWSRTDTQYF. The DNA for the CDR3 is TGTGCCAGCAGCTGGAGTCGCACAGATACGCAGTATTTT. Variable domain in full (rest from reference TRBV5-6 and TRBJ2-3): DAGVTQSPTHLIKTRGQQVTLRCSPKSGHDTVSWYQQALGQGPQFIFQYYEEEERQRGNFPDRFSGHQFPNYSSELNVNALLLGDSALYLCASSWSRTDTQYFGPGTRLTVL.

The chain joins TRBV6-5 to TRBJ1-1; D gene unclear. The CDR3 spans 16 residues. V shed 2 bases and J shed 3 bases, with 16 bases lying between them. Germline CDR1 reads MNHEY; CDR2 reads SVGAGI. The DNA of the CDR3 is TGTGCCAGCAGTTACCCCCGGGGAAATAGGGACACTGAAGCTTTCTTT. Residues: CASSYPRGNRDTEAFF.